Listed below are T cell receptor beta chains from one sample, sequenced in a study of regulatory T cells in long-lasting Graves disease. Using its own MiXCR run on the multiplex PCR reads, TCRdb lists one record per CDR3 protein. Of 310,000 or so distinct CDR3 sequences in the sample, around a fifth were seen once. Sequences were derived from peripheral blood mononuclear cells (PBMCs), sampled when the disease was refractory, from a patient treated with antithyroid drugs. Source of these receptors: a female donor with Graves disease. CDR3s leave out the opening cysteine and the closing phenylalanine or tryptophan. A D gene is named only where the DNA matches it firmly. Only part of the rows carry a size: once, few, many, or a class if the clone is expanded.

>TRBV30|many|.|TRBJ1-4
AWSLRGEKLF
>TRBV12-3/TRBV12-4|many|.|TRBJ2-7
ASSSIAGWGEQY
>TRBV28|few|.|TRBJ1-1
ASRTGMNTEAF
>TRBV11-1|many|.|TRBJ2-7
ASSLVGGTYEQY
>TRBV4-3|few|.|TRBJ1-6
ASSQGTLYNSPLH
>TRBV19|.|.|TRBJ1-2
ASSPPLRGYYGYT
>TRBV2|.|.|TRBJ2-7
ASSPSGARPSSYEQY
>TRBV5-1|.|.|TRBJ2-2
ASSSTRKGDTGELF
>TRBV6-2/TRBV6-3|.|.|TRBJ1-1
ASSYSGTYTEAF
>TRBV13|many|TRBD1|TRBJ2-7
ASSRTGQGDYEQY
>TRBV6-1|few|TRBD2|TRBJ2-6
ASGRAGGASGANVLT
>TRBV28|few|.|TRBJ1-1
ASSFEGSKAF
>TRBV29-1|few|.|TRBJ1-5
SVEESRQPQH
>TRBV4-1|few|TRBD2|TRBJ2-7
ASSRSGIHEQY
>TRBV18|.|TRBD1|TRBJ1-1
ASSPPVRGVSNTEAF
>TRBV7-3|few|.|TRBJ2-3
ASSLRRSGADTQY
>TRBV11-2|once|.|TRBJ1-1
ASSLAREAGAF
>TRBV11-1|many|TRBD1|TRBJ2-4
ASSLSRDSNVY
>TRBV27|few|TRBD1|TRBJ2-7
ASSLSPGQGVYEQY
>TRBV7-2|.|TRBD2|TRBJ2-7
ASSLHPPLAGGRNEQY
>TRBV5-1|.|TRBD1|TRBJ1-4
ASSWQTGTVNEKLF
>TRBV5-4|few|.|TRBJ2-2
ASSLNRGTNTGELF
>TRBV29-1|many|TRBD2|TRBJ2-7
SVGGLAGVRYEQY
>TRBV7-9|few|.|TRBJ2-4
ASSPGHENIQY
>TRBV7-3|few|TRBD1|TRBJ1-1
ASSLIPGGKTEAF
>TRBV6-5|many|.|TRBJ1-2
ASSYGGGGPVYGYT
>TRBV2|many|TRBD1|TRBJ1-6
ASSVLQGVNSPLH
>TRBV19|.|TRBD1|TRBJ1-5
ASSPVRGQGSNQPQH
>TRBV20-1|.|.|TRBJ2-4
SAQEPLNIQY
>TRBV5-5|.|.|TRBJ2-3
ASSPLRGGGTDTQY
>TRBV30|many|.|TRBJ1-4
AWSVDSRGEKLF
>TRBV10-2|once|TRBD1|TRBJ1-6
ASRAQGGLAYNSPLH
>TRBV7-8|many|.|TRBJ1-2
ASSSGPLSSNYGYT
>TRBV6-1|many|TRBD1|TRBJ1-2
ARPTRDRGSNYGYT
>TRBV2|many|.|TRBJ1-5
ASAGLGRNQPQH
>TRBV5-1|.|.|TRBJ2-1
ASSLSGYNEQF
>TRBV2|many|TRBD1|TRBJ2-4
ASSVTTGIIQY
>TRBV4-1|few|.|TRBJ1-2
ANSQDLRVGYGYT
>TRBV19|few|.|TRBJ1-4
ASSIGRGNEKLF
>TRBV12-3/TRBV12-4|few|.|TRBJ2-4
ASSFLPPEGKNIQY
>TRBV11-2|many|.|TRBJ1-5
ASSLNTGNQPQH
>TRBV7-8|.|.|TRBJ2-7
ASSPPRWSRSEQY
>TRBV7-3|few|.|TRBJ2-7
ASSLTFGAEQY
>TRBV7-8|.|.|TRBJ1-2
ASSLRTQGSYGYT
>TRBV7-2|few|.|TRBJ1-5
ASGGGKVGQPQH
>TRBV6-5|.|.|TRBJ1-5
ASSYVGGSNQPQH
>TRBV6-5|many|.|TRBJ2-7
ASSYSPVSYEQY
>TRBV15|many|.|TRBJ1-5
ATSLREWNQPQH